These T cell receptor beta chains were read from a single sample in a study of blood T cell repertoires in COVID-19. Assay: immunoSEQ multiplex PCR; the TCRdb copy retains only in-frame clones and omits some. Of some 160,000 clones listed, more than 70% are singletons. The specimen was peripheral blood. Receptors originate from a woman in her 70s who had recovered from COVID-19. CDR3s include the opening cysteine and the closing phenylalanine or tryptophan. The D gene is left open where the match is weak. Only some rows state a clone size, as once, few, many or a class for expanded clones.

cdr3_nt: TGCGCCAGCAGCTTTGGGACTAGCGGGATCTACAATGAGCAGTTCTTC
cdr3_aa: CASSFGTSGIYNEQFF
d_call: TRBD2
j_call: TRBJ2-1
v_call: TRBV5-1
clone_size: -

cdr3_nt: TGTGCCAGCAGTCCCTGGGACAGGGACGAGCAGTACTTC
cdr3_aa: CASSPWDRDEQYF
d_call: TRBD1
j_call: TRBJ2-7
v_call: TRBV6-5
clone_size: -

cdr3_nt: TGCGCCAGCAGCCCCGGGACTGCCTTCTATGGCTACACCTTC
cdr3_aa: CASSPGTAFYGYTF
d_call: -
j_call: TRBJ1-2
v_call: TRBV5-1
clone_size: -

cdr3_nt: TGTGCCAGCAGCGTAGCGGGCGTGTGGGGGAGCGGGGGACGGCGGGAGACCCAGTACTTC
cdr3_aa: CASSVAGVWGSGGRRETQYF
d_call: TRBD2
j_call: TRBJ2-5
v_call: TRBV9
clone_size: -

cdr3_nt: TGTGCCAGCAGCCTCACTAGCGGGAGGGGGGAGACCCAGTACTTC
cdr3_aa: CASSLTSGRGETQYF
d_call: TRBD2
j_call: TRBJ2-5
v_call: TRBV7-8
clone_size: -

cdr3_nt: TGTGCTACCCCCCCCGGAGGTGCGCGGACCCCATCCTACGAGCAGTACTTC
cdr3_aa: CATPPGGARTPSYEQYF
d_call: -
j_call: TRBJ2-7
v_call: TRBV12-5
clone_size: -

cdr3_nt: TGTGCCAGCAGTTTTGCCGGGGACAGGGGATACGAGCAGTACTTC
cdr3_aa: CASSFAGDRGYEQYF
d_call: TRBD1
j_call: TRBJ2-7
v_call: TRBV28
clone_size: -

cdr3_nt: TGCGCCAGCAGCTTGGAATCGGGGGTGGTTGGCTACACCTTC
cdr3_aa: CASSLESGVVGYTF
d_call: -
j_call: TRBJ1-2
v_call: TRBV5-1
clone_size: -

cdr3_nt: TGTGCCAGTAGTAGGGGACAGCTTCTTGAAGCTTTCTTT
cdr3_aa: CASSRGQLLEAFF
d_call: TRBD1
j_call: TRBJ1-1
v_call: TRBV19
clone_size: -

cdr3_nt: TGTGCCAGCTCACCGGGACAGGCCGCTGAAAAACTGTTTTTT
cdr3_aa: CASSPGQAAEKLFF
d_call: TRBD1
j_call: TRBJ1-4
v_call: TRBV18
clone_size: -

cdr3_nt: TGTGCCACCCTGGACAGATATAATTCACCCCTCCACTTT
cdr3_aa: CATLDRYNSPLHF
d_call: -
j_call: TRBJ1-6
v_call: TRBV28
clone_size: few

cdr3_nt: TGTGCCTGGAGTGCCCCCCAGGAGGTTATAGGCTACGAGCAGTACTTC
cdr3_aa: CAWSAPQEVIGYEQYF
d_call: -
j_call: TRBJ2-7
v_call: TRBV30
clone_size: -

cdr3_nt: TGTGCCACCAGGGACTCGGGTGACTCCTACAATGAGCAGTTCTTC
cdr3_aa: CATRDSGDSYNEQFF
d_call: -
j_call: TRBJ2-1
v_call: TRBV24-1
clone_size: -

cdr3_nt: TGCGCCAGCAGCCAAGGCCGGCTAGCCAATGAGCAGTTCTTC
cdr3_aa: CASSQGRLANEQFF
d_call: -
j_call: TRBJ2-1
v_call: TRBV4-3
clone_size: many

cdr3_nt: TGTGCCAGCAGTTACTCTGGCCCCCCGTCAGGAAACATTCAGTACTTC
cdr3_aa: CASSYSGPPSGNIQYF
d_call: -
j_call: TRBJ2-4
v_call: TRBV6-5
clone_size: -

cdr3_nt: -
cdr3_aa: CAISSVRGTGELFF
d_call: -
j_call: TRBJ2-2
v_call: TRBV10-3
clone_size: -

cdr3_nt: TGTGCCTGGAGTCCAGACTCCTTTAAGAACAATGAGCAGTTCTTC
cdr3_aa: CAWSPDSFKNNEQFF
d_call: -
j_call: TRBJ2-1
v_call: TRBV30
clone_size: -

cdr3_nt: TGTGCCATCAGCAGACTAGCGGGGGGCGCGGCGTTCCAAGAGACCCAGTACTTC
cdr3_aa: CAISRLAGGAAFQETQYF
d_call: TRBD2
j_call: TRBJ2-5
v_call: TRBV10-3
clone_size: once

cdr3_nt: TGTGCCAGCAGTTACTCCCAAAGCGGGGAGCAGTTCTTC
cdr3_aa: CASSYSQSGEQFF
d_call: -
j_call: TRBJ2-1
v_call: TRBV6-5
clone_size: -

cdr3_nt: TGCGCCAGCAGCTTGCCCGGAACAGGGGTCGAGCAGTACTTC
cdr3_aa: CASSLPGTGVEQYF
d_call: TRBD1
j_call: TRBJ2-7
v_call: TRBV5-1
clone_size: -

cdr3_nt: TGTGCCAGCGGGGGTCGCTACGAGCAGTACTTC
cdr3_aa: CASGGRYEQYF
d_call: -
j_call: TRBJ2-7
v_call: TRBV19
clone_size: -

cdr3_nt: TGTGCCAGCAGCCAACGACGACTAGCGGGGGGGCCGGGGGAGACCCAGTACTTC
cdr3_aa: CASSQRRLAGGPGETQYF
d_call: TRBD2
j_call: TRBJ2-5
v_call: TRBV4-2
clone_size: few

cdr3_nt: TGCAGCGTTGAAGGGGTAAAATACTTAGTGCGGGGACCCACAGATACGCAGTATTTT
cdr3_aa: CSVEGVKYLVRGPTDTQYF
d_call: -
j_call: TRBJ2-3
v_call: TRBV29-1
clone_size: -

cdr3_nt: TGTGCCAGCAGCTACGGGGACTACGAGCAGTACTTC
cdr3_aa: CASSYGDYEQYF
d_call: -
j_call: TRBJ2-7
v_call: TRBV7-9
clone_size: -

cdr3_nt: TGTGCCAGCTCACCACCCCATGCCCCAGGGCCCCAGCATTTT
cdr3_aa: CASSPPHAPGPQHF
d_call: -
j_call: TRBJ1-5
v_call: TRBV18
clone_size: -

cdr3_nt: TGTGCCAGCAGCCATGCGGGAGGGGCTAGCGGGAGTGGCACAGATACGCAGTATTTT
cdr3_aa: CASSHAGGASGSGTDTQYF
d_call: TRBD2
j_call: TRBJ2-3
v_call: TRBV3-1/TRBV3-2
clone_size: -

cdr3_nt: TGTGCCAGCTCCCCCACCGGACTGACCTACGAGCAGTACTTC
cdr3_aa: CASSPTGLTYEQYF
d_call: -
j_call: TRBJ2-7
v_call: TRBV18
clone_size: -

cdr3_nt: TGTGCCAGCAGTTTAGCCGCCTACAATGAGCAGTTCTTC
cdr3_aa: CASSLAAYNEQFF
d_call: -
j_call: TRBJ2-1
v_call: TRBV12-3/TRBV12-4
clone_size: -

cdr3_nt: TGCGCCAGCAGCTTGGCGTCGAACACTGAAGCTTTCTTT
cdr3_aa: CASSLASNTEAFF
d_call: -
j_call: TRBJ1-1
v_call: TRBV5-1
clone_size: -

cdr3_nt: TGCGCCAGCAGCCAAGGGGCAGTCGACCTAGCCAAAAACATTCAGTACTTC
cdr3_aa: CASSQGAVDLAKNIQYF
d_call: -
j_call: TRBJ2-4
v_call: TRBV4-1
clone_size: once

cdr3_nt: TGCGCCAGCAGCTTGAACCCCGGGGCTAATGAAAAACTGTTTTTT
cdr3_aa: CASSLNPGANEKLFF
d_call: -
j_call: TRBJ1-4
v_call: TRBV5-1
clone_size: -

cdr3_nt: TGTGCCAGCAGTTTATCGGCGGGAGGGAGCACAGATACGCAGTATTTT
cdr3_aa: CASSLSAGGSTDTQYF
d_call: TRBD2
j_call: TRBJ2-3
v_call: TRBV27
clone_size: -

cdr3_nt: TGTGCCAGCAGCGTAGTGGGGGACTGGTCACCCCTCCACTTT
cdr3_aa: CASSVVGDWSPLHF
d_call: -
j_call: TRBJ1-6
v_call: TRBV9
clone_size: -

cdr3_nt: TGTGCCAGCAGCCGAGGGGGGGGCCCCCAAGAGACCCAGTACTTC
cdr3_aa: CASSRGGGPQETQYF
d_call: -
j_call: TRBJ2-5
v_call: TRBV7-8
clone_size: -

cdr3_nt: TGTGCCAGCAGGGCAACTAGCGTTGGGGAGCTGTTTTTT
cdr3_aa: CASRATSVGELFF
d_call: TRBD2
j_call: TRBJ2-2
v_call: TRBV2
clone_size: -

cdr3_nt: TGTGCCAGCAGCCGCGGACAGGCTAGCTCCTATAATTCACCCCTCCACTTT
cdr3_aa: CASSRGQASSYNSPLHF
d_call: TRBD1
j_call: TRBJ1-6
v_call: TRBV4-2
clone_size: -

cdr3_nt: TGCGCCAGCAGCTTGGGACTAGTGTCCGGGGAGCTGTTTTTT
cdr3_aa: CASSLGLVSGELFF
d_call: -
j_call: TRBJ2-2
v_call: TRBV5-1
clone_size: -